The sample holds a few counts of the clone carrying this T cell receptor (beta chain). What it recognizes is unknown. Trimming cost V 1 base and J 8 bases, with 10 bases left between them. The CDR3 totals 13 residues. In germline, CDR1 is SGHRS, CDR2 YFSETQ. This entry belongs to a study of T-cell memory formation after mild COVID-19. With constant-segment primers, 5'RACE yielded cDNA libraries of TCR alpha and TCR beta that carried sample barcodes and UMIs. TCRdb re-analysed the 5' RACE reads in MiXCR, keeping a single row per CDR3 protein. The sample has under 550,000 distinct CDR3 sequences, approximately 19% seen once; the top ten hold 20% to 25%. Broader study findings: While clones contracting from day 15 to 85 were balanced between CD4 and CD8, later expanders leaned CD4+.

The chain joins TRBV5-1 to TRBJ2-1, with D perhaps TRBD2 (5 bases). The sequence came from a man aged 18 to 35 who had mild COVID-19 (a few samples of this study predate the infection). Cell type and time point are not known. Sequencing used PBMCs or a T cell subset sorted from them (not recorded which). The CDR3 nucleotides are TGCGCCAGCAGCTTGACTAGTTTGGATGAGCAGTTCTTC. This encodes CASSLTSLDEQFF.